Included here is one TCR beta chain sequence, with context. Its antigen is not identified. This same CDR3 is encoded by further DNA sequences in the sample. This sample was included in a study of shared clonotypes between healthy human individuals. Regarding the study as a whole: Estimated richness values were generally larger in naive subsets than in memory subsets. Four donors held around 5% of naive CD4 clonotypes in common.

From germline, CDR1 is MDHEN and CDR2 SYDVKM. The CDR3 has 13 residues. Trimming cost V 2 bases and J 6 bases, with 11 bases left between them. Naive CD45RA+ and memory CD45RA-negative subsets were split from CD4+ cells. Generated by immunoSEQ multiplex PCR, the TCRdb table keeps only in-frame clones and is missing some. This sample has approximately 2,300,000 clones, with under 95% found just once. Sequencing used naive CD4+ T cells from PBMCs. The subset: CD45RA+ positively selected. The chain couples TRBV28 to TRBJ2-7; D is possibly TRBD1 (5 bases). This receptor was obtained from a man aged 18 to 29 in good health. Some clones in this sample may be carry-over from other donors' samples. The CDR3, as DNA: TGTGCCAGCAGTTTAGTAAGGGGCCGCGAGCAGTACTTC. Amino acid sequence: CASSLVRGREQYF. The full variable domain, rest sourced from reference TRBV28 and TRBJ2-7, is DVKVTQSSRYLVKRTGEKVFLECVQDMDHENMFWYRQDPGLGLRLIYFSYDVKMKEKGDIPEGYSVSREKKERFSLILESASTNQTSMYLCASSLVRGREQYFGPGTRLTVT.